This T cell receptor (beta chain) emerged from a study of monozygotic twins with inflammatory bowel disease. Details on this clonotype: Its target is unknown.

cDNA encoding TCRalpha and TCRbeta underwent two nested PCRs of approximately 16 and 10 cycles, each of which was followed by bead purification. TCRdb reprocessed the 5' RACE reads and reports one entry per CDR3 protein, with no DNA. This sample lists about 450,000 distinct CDR3 sequences; its ten largest clones have around 2.4%. Findings of the study overall: Immunosuppressive treatment differences may have increased patient repertoire variability. The inverse Simpson measure of TCRbeta diversity was lower in IBD patients than in healthy co-twins. IBD patients shared fewer clonotypes with other individuals than healthy twins, especially patients with disease activity signs.

Germline loops: CDR1 LNHDA, CDR2 SQIVND (reference sequence). This CDR3 spans 16 amino acids. The sequence was obtained from a human donor with ulcerative colitis or Crohn's disease, or a healthy co-twin of an affected twin (not recorded which). The sample consisted of blood. V usage is TRBV19 and J usage is TRBJ2-1. CDR3 loop: CASSLRSGPSYNEQFF.